One and the same sample provided the 4 T cell receptor beta chains below, sequenced in a study of PD-1 blockade in classical Hodgkin lymphoma (TCRdb year 2020). Libraries were prepared through the immunoSEQ multiplex PCR assay. TCRdb mirrors the immuneACCESS table, restricted to in-frame sequences. Some clones are absent from its copies; in checked studies, under half trace to an unresolved V gene, and the reason for the others is unknown. Counted in this sample were roughly 96,000 clones; approximately 89% of them appeared once. The biggest ten clones account for about 10% of the sample. In the paper's terms, the time point label means: cycle 2 day 1 (C2D1) of nivolumab. Every trial patient had relapsed following autologous stem cell transplantation, and prior brentuximab vedotin exposure was what differed among cohorts A, B and C. The material sequenced was peripheral blood mononuclear cells (PBMCs), taken before the second cycle of nivolumab. Receptors originate from a human donor with classical Hodgkin lymphoma.

The V call is TRBV6-4, the J call TRBJ2-1, with D tentatively TRBD1 (6 bases). Germline-derived CDR1 and CDR2 are MRHNA and SNTAGT. Trimming removed 4 bases from V and 7 bases from J, with 17 bases in between. The CDR3 spans 15 residues. Written as DNA, the CDR3 is TGTGCCAGCAGTGCTGGGTGGGGGCCGGGAAATGAGCAGTTCTTC. Its translation: CASSAGWGPGNEQFF.

The V and J genes are TRBV19 and TRBJ2-1, with 8 positions matching TRBD2. Germline V gives CDR1 LNHDA, CDR2 SQIVND (reference sequence). Trimming removed 5 bases from V and 4 bases from J; junction bases left unmatched: 10. The CDR3 length is 16 residues. CDR3 region: CASSSAVAGPYNEQFF. DNA of the CDR3: TGTGCCAGTAGTTCCGCCGTAGCGGGACCATACAATGAGCAGTTCTTC. The full variable domain, completed using reference TRBV19 and TRBJ2-1, is DGGITQSPKYLFRKEGQNVTLSCEQNLNHDAMYWYRQDPGQGLRLIYYSQIVNDFQKGDIAEGYSVSREKKESFPLTVTSAQKNPTAFYLCASSSAVAGPYNEQFFGPGTRLTVL.

The chain combines TRBV14 with TRBJ2-7, with 7 bases that match TRBD1. The CDR3 totals 13 residues. V lost 1 base and J lost 9; bases outside the gene matches: 6. From germline, CDR1 is SGHDN and CDR2 FVKESK. The CDR3 sequence: CASSQGQGTRQYF. The CDR3 DNA reads as TGTGCCAGCAGCCAAGGACAGGGTACAAGGCAGTACTTC.

The chain couples TRBV5-1 to TRBJ2-3; 10 nucleotides agree with TRBD2. The V gene end was trimmed by 1 base and the J gene end by 3 bases; junction bases not matched to a gene: 8. The CDR3 spans 17 residues. Germline V gives CDR1 SGHRS, CDR2 YFSETQ. CDR3 sequence: CASSLSLAGEGTDTQYF. Written as DNA, the CDR3 is TGCGCCAGCAGCTTGTCCCTAGCGGGAGAGGGAACAGATACGCAGTATTTT.